This passage covers 19 T cell receptor beta chains from one sample sequenced in a study of response to subunit inactivated influenza vaccine. TCRdb reprocessed the RT-PCR reads via MiXCR and lists one record per CDR3 protein. The sample yields hundreds of thousands of distinct CDR3 sequences, over 9.5% seen once. This sample comprised PBMCs from blood, obtained on the day of vaccination. These receptors were taken from a man aged 50 to 59 who received an inactivated influenza vaccine.

The chain uses TRBV20-1 and TRBJ2-3; 12 bases agree with TRBD2. The germline V gene encodes CDR1 DFQATT and CDR2 SNEGSKA (reference sequence). The trim removed 6 bases at V and 5 bases at J, leaving 6 bases unmatched. This CDR3 region has 14 residues. CDR3 sequence reads: CSALAGGPKDTQYF. CDR3 sequence (DNA): TGCAGTGCCCTAGCGGGAGGGCCGAAAGATACGCAGTATTTT.

This clonotype was detected a few times. The genes are TRBV27 and TRBJ2-3, with 7 positions matching TRBD2. Germline CDR1 MNHEY, CDR2 SMNVEV (reference sequence). The CDR3 contains 14 residues. The V gene end was trimmed by 7 bases and the J gene end by 4 bases; junction bases not matched to a gene: 8. The CDR3 loop is CASTRGREADTQYF. CDR3 coding DNA: TGTGCCAGCACGCGGGGGAGGGAGGCAGATACGCAGTATTTT.

Here the CDR3 reads CASSPGTSGSSGANVLTF. CDR3 coding DNA: TGTGCCAGCAGTCCGGGGACTAGCGGAAGCTCTGGGGCCAACGTCCTGACTTTC. The V call is TRBV28, the J call TRBJ2-6; the match to TRBD2 covers 11 bases. The junction had 6 bases not matched to a gene; V was cut back by 5 bases and J by 0 bases. In germline, CDR1 is MDHEN, CDR2 SYDVKM. The CDR3 contains 18 residues.

This clonotype was seen many times. The CDR3 sequence: CASSLAYAGGSTGELFF. CDR3 in DNA: TGTGCCAGCAGCTTAGCATACGCGGGAGGAAGCACCGGGGAGCTGTTTTTT. The chain recombines TRBV7-9 with TRBJ2-2; TRBD2 matches 8 bases. Germline CDR1 SEHNR, CDR2 FQNEAQ (reference sequence). This CDR3 spans 17 amino acids. V gave up 0 bases and J gave up 4 bases; unmatched junction bases: 7.

The chain links TRBV27 to TRBJ1-1, with D unclear. CDR1 is MNHEY, CDR2 SMNVEV, per germline (reference sequence). Trimming removed 0 bases at V and 0 bases at J, with 5 bases between. This CDR3 has 14 residues. The CDR3 spells CASSLSALNTEAFF. CDR3 coding DNA: TGTGCCAGCAGTTTATCGGCCTTGAACACTGAAGCTTTCTTT.

The chain couples TRBV27 to TRBJ2-3; 8 nucleotides align to TRBD2. Losses at the gene ends were 6 bases for V and 0 bases for J; bases not matched to a gene: 5. CDR3 size: 15 residues. The V gene's germline CDR1 is MNHEY and CDR2 SMNVEV (reference sequence). The DNA for the CDR3 is TGTGCCAGCAGCACTAGCGGAACTAGCACAGATACGCAGTATTTT. Translating it yields CASSTSGTSTDTQYF.

This clonotype came up a few times. The genes are TRBV4-3 and TRBJ2-7, with D possibly TRBD2 on 5 matching bases. This CDR3 spans 15 amino acids. The V gene lost 0 bases and the J gene lost 1 base, with 10 bases spanning the gap. Germline V lookup: CDR1 LGHNA, CDR2 YSLEER. The CDR3 here is CASSQDRTGSYEQYF. CDR3 nucleotides: TGCGCCAGCAGCCAAGATCGGACTGGATCCTACGAGCAGTACTTC.

Of note for this clonotype: Since a much larger clone is just one base distant, this may be a read error. The chain uses TRBV18 and TRBJ1-5; D not resolved. The germline CDR1 and CDR2 sequences are KGHSH and LQKENI. The CDR3 runs 13 residues. The DNA of the CDR3 is TGTGCCGGCTCACTAAAACCGAATCAGCCCCAGCATTTT. This translates into CAGSLKPNQPQHF.

The rearrangement joins TRBV20-1 to TRBJ2-1; 12 bases agree with TRBD2. Trimming took 0 bases from V and 7 from J; bases not matched to a gene: 7. Germline CDR1 is DFQATT and CDR2 is SNEGSKA (reference sequence). CDR3 length: 16 residues. The CDR3 DNA reads as TGCAGTGCTAGAGATCTCTCTAGCGGGGGGGGTAATGAGCAGTTCTTC. Protein product: CSARDLSSGGGNEQFF.

This clonotype has more than one count but fewer than ten. The CDR3 nucleotides read TGTGCCAGCAGAGAGGGACGGAACACCGGGGAGCTGTTTTTT. As protein: CASREGRNTGELFF. The genes are TRBV2 and TRBJ2-2; D tentatively reads TRBD1 or TRBD2 (5 bases each). Looked up from germline, CDR1 is SNHLY and CDR2 is FYNNEI. The length of the CDR3 is 14 residues. V lost 6 bases, J lost 1 base, and 9 bases lay in between.

The table lists this clonotype with a few counts. The chain carries TRBV30 and TRBJ2-1; a possible D gene is TRBD1 (6 bases). Trimming shortened V by 1 base and J by 6 bases, and 10 bases separated the two germline ends. CDR3 length: 13 amino acids. Germline-derived CDR1 and CDR2 are GTSNPN and SVGIG (reference sequence). CDR3 nucleotide sequence: TGTGCCTGGAGTGAACAGGGTGGCAATGAGCAGTTCTTC. Its translation is CAWSEQGGNEQFF. Filled out from reference TRBV30 and TRBJ2-1, the complete variable domain reads SQTIHQWPATLVQPVGSPLSLECTVEGTSNPNLYWYRQAAGRGLQLLFYSVGIGQISSEVPQNLSASRPQDRQFILSSKKLLLSDSGFYLCAWSEQGGNEQFFGPGTRLTVL.

In its sample, this clonotype was seen a few times. This sequence joins TRBV6-2 or TRBV6-3 and TRBJ2-5; 12 positions agree with TRBD2. Looked up from germline, CDR1 is MNHEY and CDR2 is SVGEGT. The junction had 5 bases not matched to a gene; V was cut back by 2 bases and J by 4 bases. The length of the CDR3 is 16 residues. The CDR3 spells CASSYLAGGAAETQYF. DNA of the CDR3: TGTGCCAGCAGTTACCTAGCGGGGGGGGCTGCAGAGACCCAGTACTTC.

A single count supports this clonotype. J is TRBJ2-2 and V is TRBV19; possible D gene TRBD2, 6 bases. V was cut by 4 bases and J by 4 bases, with 13 bases left in between. CDR3 length equals 15 residues. Germline V gene sequence: CDR1 LNHDA, CDR2 SQIVND (reference sequence). The DNA of the CDR3 is TGTGCCAGTAGTACCCGGGGACTTCTCACCGGGGAGCTGTTTTTT. It yields the protein CASSTRGLLTGELFF.

The V gene is TRBV7-2, the J gene TRBJ2-7; TRBD2 aligns across 7 bases. Unmatched junction bases numbered 10, after V lost 1 base and J lost 7 bases. From germline, CDR1 is SGHTA and CDR2 FQGNSA. This CDR3 spans 15 amino acids. The chain's CDR3 is CASSLEFSGGSEQYF. CDR3 bases: TGTGCCAGCAGCTTAGAGTTTTCGGGAGGCTCAGAGCAGTACTTC.

The genes are TRBV29-1 and TRBJ2-5; D uncertain. CDR3 size: 11 residues. Trimming shortened V by 5 bases and J by 4 bases, and 8 bases separated the two germline ends. Germline V gene sequence: CDR1 SQVTM, CDR2 ANQGSEA. CDR3 region: CSVQPGETQYF. Here the CDR3 DNA reads TGCAGCGTTCAGCCGGGAGAGACCCAGTACTTC.

The V and J genes are TRBV19 and TRBJ1-5; the D gene is possibly TRBD1 (5 bases). Germline assignment: CDR1 LNHDA and CDR2 SQIVND (reference sequence). V lost 3 bases, J lost 0 bases, and 18 bases lay in between. This CDR3 contains 18 residues. The CDR3: CASSMIGRELISNQPQHF. The CDR3 nucleotides are TGTGCCAGTAGTATGATCGGCAGGGAGCTGATTAGCAATCAGCCCCAGCATTTT.

The chain links TRBV7-9 to TRBJ1-4; 9 bases are shared with TRBD1. The CDR3 length is 14 residues. The V segment lost 5 bases and the J segment 6 bases; nucleotides outside the gene matches: 4. Germline CDR1 is SEHNR and CDR2 is FQNEAQ (reference sequence). The CDR3 sequence is CASSGWTGDEKLFF. In DNA form, the CDR3 reads TGTGCCAGCAGCGGCTGGACAGGGGATGAAAAACTGTTTTTT.

This clonotype has more than one count but fewer than ten. V and J are TRBV4-3 and TRBJ2-1, with 8 bases aligning to TRBD2. Germline-derived CDR1 and CDR2 are LGHNA and YSLEER. V shed 3 bases, J shed 6 bases, and the junction held 10 bases outside the gene matches. The CDR3 totals 16 residues. The CDR3 DNA follows: TGCGCCAGCAGCCATTACCTAGCGGGCGGTTTCAATGAGCAGTTCTTC. It encodes CASSHYLAGGFNEQFF.

The chain recombines TRBV5-5 with TRBJ2-1; a possible D gene is TRBD2 (6 bases). CDR1 SGHKS and CDR2 YYEKEE come from the germline V gene (reference sequence). CDR3 length: 16 amino acids. V was cut by 4 bases and J by 0 bases, with 14 bases left in between. As DNA, the CDR3 is TGTGCCAGCAGCCCCTCCCGGACTACCTCCTACAATGAGCAGTTCTTC. Translated: CASSPSRTTSYNEQFF.